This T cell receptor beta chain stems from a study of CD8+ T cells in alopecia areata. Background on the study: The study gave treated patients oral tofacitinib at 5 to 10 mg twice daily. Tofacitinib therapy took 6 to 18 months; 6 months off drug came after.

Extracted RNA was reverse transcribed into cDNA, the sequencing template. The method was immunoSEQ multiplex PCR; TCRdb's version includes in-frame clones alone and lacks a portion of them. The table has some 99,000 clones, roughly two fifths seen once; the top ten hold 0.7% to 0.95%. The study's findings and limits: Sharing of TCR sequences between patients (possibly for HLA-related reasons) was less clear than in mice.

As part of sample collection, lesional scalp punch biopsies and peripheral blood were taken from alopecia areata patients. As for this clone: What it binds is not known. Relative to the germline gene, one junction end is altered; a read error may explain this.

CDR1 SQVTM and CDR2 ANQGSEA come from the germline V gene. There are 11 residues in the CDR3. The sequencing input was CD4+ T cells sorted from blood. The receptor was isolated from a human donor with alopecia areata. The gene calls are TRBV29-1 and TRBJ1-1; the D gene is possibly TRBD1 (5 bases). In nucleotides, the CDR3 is TGCAGCGTTGAAGAGCCGGGGCCTACTCTCTTT. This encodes CSVEEPGPTLF.